This section outlines one TCR beta chain sequence together with its context. The data were taken from a study of blood T cell repertoires in COVID-19. Study details: Samples representing acute and convalescent COVID-19 were sourced from the United States, Italy and Spain.

Some clones are missing from TCRdb's copy, which holds only in-frame ones; the method was immunoSEQ multiplex PCR. The profile covers more than 10,000 clones, with 88% appearing a single time and 29% taken by the ten largest. CDR3 size: 15 residues. V gave up 2 bases and J gave up 1 base; unmatched junction bases: 2. Germline CDR1 SGDLS, CDR2 YYNGEE. This receptor was taken from a human donor in a cohort sampled during active COVID-19. The V gene is TRBV9, the J gene TRBJ2-7; 11 nucleotides align to TRBD2. The sequencing sample was made of peripheral blood. The chain's CDR3 is CASSVLAGGSYEQYF. The CDR3 region has the DNA TGTGCCAGCAGCGTGTTAGCGGGAGGGTCCTACGAGCAGTACTTC.